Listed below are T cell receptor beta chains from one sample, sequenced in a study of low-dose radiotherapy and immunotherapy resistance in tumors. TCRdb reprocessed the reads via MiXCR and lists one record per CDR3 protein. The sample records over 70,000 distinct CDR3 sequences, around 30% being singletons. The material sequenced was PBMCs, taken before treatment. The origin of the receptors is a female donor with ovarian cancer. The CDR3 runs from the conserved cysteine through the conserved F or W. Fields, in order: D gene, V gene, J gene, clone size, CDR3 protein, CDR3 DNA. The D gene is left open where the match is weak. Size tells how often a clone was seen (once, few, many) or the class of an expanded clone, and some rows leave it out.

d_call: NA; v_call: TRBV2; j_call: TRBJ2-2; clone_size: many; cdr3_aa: CASWLGVNTGELFF; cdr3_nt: TGTGCCAGCTGGCTGGGGGTGAACACCGGGGAGCTGTTTTTT
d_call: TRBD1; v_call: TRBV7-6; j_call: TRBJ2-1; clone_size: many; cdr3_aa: CASSLKGAAEQFF; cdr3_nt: TGTGCCAGCAGCTTAAAGGGGGCGGCAGAGCAGTTCTTC
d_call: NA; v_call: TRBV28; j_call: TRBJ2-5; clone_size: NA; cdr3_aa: CASSFAASSGTQYF; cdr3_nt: TGTGCCAGCAGTTTTGCGGCTAGCTCTGGGACCCAGTACTTC
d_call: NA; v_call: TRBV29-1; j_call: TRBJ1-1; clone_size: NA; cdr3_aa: CSAAGTVRTEAFF; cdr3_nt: TGCAGCGCTGCCGGGACGGTGCGCACTGAAGCTTTCTTT
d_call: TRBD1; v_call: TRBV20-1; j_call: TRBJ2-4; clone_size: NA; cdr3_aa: CSAGDSENIQYF; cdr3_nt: TGCAGTGCTGGGGACAGTGAAAACATTCAGTACTTC
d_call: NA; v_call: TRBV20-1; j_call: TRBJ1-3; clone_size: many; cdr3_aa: CSAQDISGNTIYF; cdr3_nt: TGCAGTGCTCAGGATATCTCTGGAAACACCATATATTTT
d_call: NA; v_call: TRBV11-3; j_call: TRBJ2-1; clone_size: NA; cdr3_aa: CASSPTGTYNEQFF; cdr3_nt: TGTGCCAGCAGCCCCACCGGGACGTACAATGAGCAGTTCTTC
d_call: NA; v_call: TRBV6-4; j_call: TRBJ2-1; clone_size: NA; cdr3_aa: CARANRVRDSYNEQFF; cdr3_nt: TGTGCCAGGGCCAACAGGGTTCGAGACTCCTACAATGAGCAGTTCTTC
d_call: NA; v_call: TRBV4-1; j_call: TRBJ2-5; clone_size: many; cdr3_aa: CASSQDKTRETQYF; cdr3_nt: TGCGCCAGCAGCCAAGACAAGACGCGGGAGACCCAGTACTTC
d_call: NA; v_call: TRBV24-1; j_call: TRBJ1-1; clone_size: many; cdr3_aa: CATRAPGTVNTEAFF; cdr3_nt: TGTGCCACCAGAGCCCCCGGGACGGTGAACACTGAAGCTTTCTTT
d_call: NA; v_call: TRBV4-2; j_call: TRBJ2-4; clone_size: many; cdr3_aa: CASSQDRRRGYDIQYF; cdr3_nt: TGTGCCAGCAGCCAAGATAGAAGGCGGGGTTACGACATTCAGTACTTC
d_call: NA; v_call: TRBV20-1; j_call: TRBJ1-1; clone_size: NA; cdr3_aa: CSAGTRGRFGRVTEAFF; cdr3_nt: TGCAGTGCTGGGACCCGGGGACGATTCGGGCGGGTCACTGAAGCTTTCTTT
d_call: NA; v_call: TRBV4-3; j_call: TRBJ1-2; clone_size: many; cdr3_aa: CASSQLAQALYGYTF; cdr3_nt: TGCGCCAGCAGCCAATTGGCGCAGGCACTCTATGGCTACACCTTC
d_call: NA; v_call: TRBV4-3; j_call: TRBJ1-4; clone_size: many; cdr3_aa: CASSQDGGAGEKLFF; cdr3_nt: TGCGCCAGCAGCCAAGACGGGGGTGCGGGTGAAAAACTGTTTTTT
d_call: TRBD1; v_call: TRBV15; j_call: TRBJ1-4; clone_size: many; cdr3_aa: CATSRDSEGATNEKLFF; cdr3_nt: TGTGCCACCAGCAGAGATTCTGAGGGGGCGACTAATGAAAAACTGTTTTTT
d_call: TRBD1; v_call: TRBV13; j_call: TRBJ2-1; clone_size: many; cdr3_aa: CASSLGTGVYNEQFF; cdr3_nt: TGTGCCAGCAGCCTTGGGACAGGGGTCTACAATGAGCAGTTCTTC
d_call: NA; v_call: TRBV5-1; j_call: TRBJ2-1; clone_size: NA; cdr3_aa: CASSFQKGEQFF; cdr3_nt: TGCGCCAGCAGCTTTCAGAAGGGAGAGCAGTTCTTC
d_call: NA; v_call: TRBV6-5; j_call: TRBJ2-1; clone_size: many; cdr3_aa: CASSSMGLTSSYNEQFF; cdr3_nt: TGTGCCAGCAGTTCGATGGGACTCACGAGCTCCTACAATGAGCAGTTCTTC
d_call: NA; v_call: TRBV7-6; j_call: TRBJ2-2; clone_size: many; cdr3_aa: CASSLGRGTGELFF; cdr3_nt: TGTGCCAGCAGCCTGGGAAGGGGCACCGGGGAGCTGTTTTTT
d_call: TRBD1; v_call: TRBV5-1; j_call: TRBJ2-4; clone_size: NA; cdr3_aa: CASSPRTGENIQYF; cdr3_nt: TGCGCCAGCAGCCCCCGGACAGGGGAGAACATTCAGTACTTC
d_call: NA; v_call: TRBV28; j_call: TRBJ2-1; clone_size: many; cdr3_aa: CASSPFSAAGWDEQFF; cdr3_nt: TGTGCCAGCAGTCCTTTTAGCGCAGCGGGCTGGGATGAGCAGTTCTTC
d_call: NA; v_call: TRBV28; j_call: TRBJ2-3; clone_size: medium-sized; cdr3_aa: CASSAPPGTQYF; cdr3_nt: TGTGCCAGCAGTGCCCCCCCGGGTACGCAGTATTTT
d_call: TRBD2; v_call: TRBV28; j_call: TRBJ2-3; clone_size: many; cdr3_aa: CASSSRLAGGPTDTQYF; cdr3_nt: TGTGCCAGCAGTTCCCGACTAGCGGGGGGCCCCACAGATACGCAGTATTTT
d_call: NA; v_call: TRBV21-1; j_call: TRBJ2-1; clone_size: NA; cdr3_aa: CASSRGAGDFHEQFF; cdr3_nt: TGTGCCAGCAGCCGGGGGGCGGGAGATTTCCATGAGCAGTTCTTC
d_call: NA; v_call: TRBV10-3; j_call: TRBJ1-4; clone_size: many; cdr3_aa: CAISEGANEKLFF; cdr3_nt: TGTGCCATCAGTGAGGGGGCTAATGAAAAACTGTTTTTT
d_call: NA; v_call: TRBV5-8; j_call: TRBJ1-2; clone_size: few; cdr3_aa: CASSLDRGRTYGYTF; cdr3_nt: TGTGCCAGCAGCTTGGATCGGGGGCGTACCTATGGCTACACCTTC
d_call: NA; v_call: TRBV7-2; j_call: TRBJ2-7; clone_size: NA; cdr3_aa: CASSLEVGGQAPYEQYF; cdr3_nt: TGTGCCAGCAGCTTAGAGGTTGGGGGGCAGGCTCCCTACGAGCAGTACTTC
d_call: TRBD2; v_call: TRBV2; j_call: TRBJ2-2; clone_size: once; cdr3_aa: CASSVAGVSTGELFF; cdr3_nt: TGTGCCAGCAGTGTAGCGGGAGTAAGCACCGGGGAGCTGTTTTTT
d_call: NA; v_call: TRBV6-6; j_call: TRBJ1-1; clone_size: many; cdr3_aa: CATQRGNTEAFF; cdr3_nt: TGTGCCACCCAGCGGGGGAACACTGAAGCTTTCTTT
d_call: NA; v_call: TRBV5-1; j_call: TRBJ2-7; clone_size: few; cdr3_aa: CASRDRPGYEQYF; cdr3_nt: TGCGCCAGCAGAGACAGGCCCGGCTACGAGCAGTACTTC
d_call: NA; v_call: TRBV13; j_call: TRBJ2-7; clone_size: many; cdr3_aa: CASSLGPRLYEQYF; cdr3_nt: TGTGCCAGCAGCTTAGGTCCCCGCCTCTACGAGCAGTACTTC
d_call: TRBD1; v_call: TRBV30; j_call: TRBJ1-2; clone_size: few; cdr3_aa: CAWTNYRTGGSSGYTF; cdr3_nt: TGTGCCTGGACAAATTACCGGACAGGGGGCTCGTCTGGCTACACCTTC
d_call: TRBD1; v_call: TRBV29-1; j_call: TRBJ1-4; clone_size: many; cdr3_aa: CSVEIQGTEKLFF; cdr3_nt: TGCAGCGTTGAAATACAGGGGACCGAAAAACTGTTTTTT
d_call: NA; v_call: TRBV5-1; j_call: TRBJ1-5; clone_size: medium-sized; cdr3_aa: CASSLTFNQPQHF; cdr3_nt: TGCGCCAGCAGCTTGACTTTCAATCAGCCCCAGCATTTT
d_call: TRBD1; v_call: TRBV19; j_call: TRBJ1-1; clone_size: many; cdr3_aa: CALKTGGTEAFF; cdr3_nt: TGTGCCCTCAAGACAGGGGGCACTGAAGCTTTCTTT
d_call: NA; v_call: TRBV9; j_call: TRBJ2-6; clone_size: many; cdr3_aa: CASSLRYSGANVLTF; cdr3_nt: TGTGCCAGCAGCCTCCGATACTCTGGGGCCAACGTCCTGACTTTC
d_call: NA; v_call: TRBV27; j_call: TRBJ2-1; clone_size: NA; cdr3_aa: CASSLSRSSYNEQFF; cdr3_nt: TGTGCCAGCAGTTTATCACGGAGCTCCTACAATGAGCAGTTCTTC
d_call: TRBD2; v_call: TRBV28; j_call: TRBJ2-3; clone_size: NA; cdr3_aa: CASLETSGALGTQYF; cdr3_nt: TGTGCCAGCCTCGAGACTAGCGGGGCCCTCGGGACGCAGTATTTT
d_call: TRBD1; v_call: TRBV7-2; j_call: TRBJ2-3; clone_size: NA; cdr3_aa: CASSPTGSVGDTQYF; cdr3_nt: TGTGCCAGCAGCCCGACAGGGAGCGTGGGAGATACGCAGTATTTT
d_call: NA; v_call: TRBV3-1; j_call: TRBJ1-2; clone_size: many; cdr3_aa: CASSPRGGGIGYTF; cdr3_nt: TGTGCCAGCAGCCCCCGGGGAGGGGGGATCGGCTACACCTTC
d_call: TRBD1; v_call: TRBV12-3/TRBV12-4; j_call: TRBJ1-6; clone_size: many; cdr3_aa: CASSLGTGSTYNSPLHF; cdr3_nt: TGTGCCAGCAGTTTGGGGACAGGGTCCACCTATAATTCACCCCTCCACTTT
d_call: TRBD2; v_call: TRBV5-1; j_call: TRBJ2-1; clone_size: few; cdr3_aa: CASSLGLAGYDQEFF; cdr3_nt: TGCGCCAGCAGCCTCGGACTAGCGGGATACGATCAGGAGTTCTTC
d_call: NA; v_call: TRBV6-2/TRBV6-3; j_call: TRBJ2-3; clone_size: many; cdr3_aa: CASSSGGSTDTQYF; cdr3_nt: TGTGCCAGCTCGAGTGGGGGGTCCACAGATACGCAGTATTTT
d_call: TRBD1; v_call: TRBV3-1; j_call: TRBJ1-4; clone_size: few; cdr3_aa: CASSHTGTGREKLFF; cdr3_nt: TGTGCCAGCAGCCATACCGGGACAGGGAGAGAAAAACTGTTTTTT
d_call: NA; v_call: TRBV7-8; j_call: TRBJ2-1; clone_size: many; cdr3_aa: CASSLTTRDRGYEQFF; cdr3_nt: TGTGCCAGCAGCTTAACGACTAGGGACAGAGGGTATGAGCAGTTCTTC